These 7 T cell receptor beta chains originate from one sample sequenced in a study of T-cell reconstitution after alpha-beta-depleted transplantation in children. A TCRbeta library incorporating unique molecular identifiers was prepared. One entry per CDR3 protein, called by TCRdb with MiXCR from the PCR reads. Found here are about 640,000 distinct CDR3 sequences, approximately 17% of them singletons; the top ten hold approximately 1%. Sequencing used PBMCs from the stem cell graft donor, obtained from the stem cell graft. The receptors shown here come from a human donor who donated a stem cell graft to a child with acute myeloid leukemia.

This clonotype was picked up one time. The chain carries TRBV10-3 and TRBJ2-1; a weak D match, TRBD1 (5 bases). In germline, CDR1 is ENHRY, CDR2 SYGVKD. V lost 8 bases, J lost 9 bases, and 14 bases lay in between. This CDR3 is built from 12 residues. The CDR3 nucleotides are TGTGCCATCGGGTCAGGGAATCGTGAGCAGTTCTTC. Translated, it gives CAIGSGNREQFF.

In its sample, this clonotype was seen many times. The chain couples TRBV4-2 to TRBJ1-2; a weak D match, TRBD1 (6 bases). Germline-derived CDR1 and CDR2 are LGHNA and YNFKEQ. V gave up 1 base and J gave up 3 bases, with 6 bases separating them. CDR3 length: 13 residues. The CDR3 DNA reads TGTGCCAGCAGCCAAGGACAGGACTATGGCTACACCTTC. This encodes CASSQGQDYGYTF.

V usage is TRBV12-3 or TRBV12-4 and J usage is TRBJ1-5; no clear D. The CDR3 length is 13 residues. Deletions cut 6 bases from V and 8 bases from J, with 14 bases between. The CDR3, as DNA: TGTGCCAGCAGCTCCCTCCGGAGAGAGCCCCAGCATTTT. Encoded protein: CASSSLRREPQHF.

The table lists this clonotype with many counts. The rearrangement joins TRBV6-2 or TRBV6-3 to TRBJ1-2; TRBD1 matches 9 bases. Germline V gene data show CDR1 as MNHEY and CDR2 as SVGEGT. Losses at the gene ends were 6 bases for V and 7 bases for J; bases not matched to a gene: 12. The CDR3 length is 15 residues. CDR3 protein: CASRDAGTGSSGYTF. As DNA, the CDR3 is TGTGCCAGCAGAGACGCCGGGACAGGGTCGTCTGGCTACACCTTC.

This clonotype was recorded a few times. The rearrangement joins TRBV7-9 to TRBJ1-1; D not certain. This CDR3 comprises 14 residues. CDR1 is SEHNR and CDR2 is FQNEAQ in the germline V gene (reference sequence). Trimming shortened V by 8 bases and J by 3 bases, and 16 bases separated the two germline ends. The CDR3: CASDLVEMDTEAFF. The DNA for the CDR3 is TGTGCCAGCGATCTTGTGGAGATGGACACTGAAGCTTTCTTT.

The chain recombines TRBV7-2 with TRBJ1-1, with unresolved D. The CDR3 covers 13 residues. V lost 5 bases and J 9 bases, leaving 16 bases between the germline ends. Germline V lookup: CDR1 SGHTA, CDR2 FQGNSA. DNA for the CDR3: TGTGCCAGCAGCGCCCTACCCGGTGGGCAAGCTTTCTTT. Translating gives CASSALPGGQAFF.

V and J are TRBV27 and TRBJ2-3; 11 positions match TRBD2. The ends lost 7 bases at V and 5 bases at J; junction bases unmatched: 8. Germline V gene data show CDR1 as MNHEY and CDR2 as SMNVEV (reference sequence). This CDR3 spans 15 amino acids. The CDR3: CASTLLAGGGDTQYF. In DNA form, the CDR3 reads TGTGCCAGCACCCTTCTAGCGGGGGGAGGAGATACGCAGTATTTT.